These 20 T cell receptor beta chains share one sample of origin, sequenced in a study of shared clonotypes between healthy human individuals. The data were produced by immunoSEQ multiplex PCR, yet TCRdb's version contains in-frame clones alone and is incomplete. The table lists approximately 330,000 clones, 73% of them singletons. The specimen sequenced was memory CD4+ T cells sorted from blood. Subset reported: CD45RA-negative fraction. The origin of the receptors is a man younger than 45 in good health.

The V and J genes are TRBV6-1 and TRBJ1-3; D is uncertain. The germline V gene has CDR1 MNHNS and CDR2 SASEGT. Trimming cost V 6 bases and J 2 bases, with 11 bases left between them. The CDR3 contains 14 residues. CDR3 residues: CASRERLTGNTIYF. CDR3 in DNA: TGTGCCAGCAGGGAACGGTTGACTGGAAACACCATATATTTT.

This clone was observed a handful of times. CDR3 protein: CASSYRRDWYF. The CDR3 coding sequence is TGTGCCAGCAGTTACCGGCGGGACTGGTACTTC. This chain uses TRBV6-5 with TRBJ2-5; tentative D call: TRBD2 (6 bases). Trimming removed 2 bases at V and 13 bases at J, with 11 bases between. The germline V gene has CDR1 MNHEY and CDR2 SVGAGI. The CDR3 covers 11 residues.

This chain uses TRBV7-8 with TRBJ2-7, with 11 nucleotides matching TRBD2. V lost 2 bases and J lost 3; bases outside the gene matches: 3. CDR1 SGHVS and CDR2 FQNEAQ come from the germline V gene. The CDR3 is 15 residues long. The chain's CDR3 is CASSLRLAGGYEQYF. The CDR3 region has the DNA TGTGCCAGCAGCTTACGCCTAGCGGGAGGCTACGAGCAGTACTTC.

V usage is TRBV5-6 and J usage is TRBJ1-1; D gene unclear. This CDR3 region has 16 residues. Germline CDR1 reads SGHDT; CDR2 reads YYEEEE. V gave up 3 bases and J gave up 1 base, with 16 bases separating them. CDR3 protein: CASSSGPVRRNTEAFF. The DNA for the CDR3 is TGTGCCAGCAGCTCCGGCCCGGTTCGGCGGAACACTGAAGCTTTCTTT.

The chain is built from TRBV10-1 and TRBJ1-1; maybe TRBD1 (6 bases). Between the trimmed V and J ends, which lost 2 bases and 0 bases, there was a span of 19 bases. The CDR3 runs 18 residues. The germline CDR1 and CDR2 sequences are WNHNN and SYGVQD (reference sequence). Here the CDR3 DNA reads TGCGCCAGCAGTGAGGAAGGGCAGGGGCGGGATATGAACACTGAAGCTTTCTTT. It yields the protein CASSEEGQGRDMNTEAFF.

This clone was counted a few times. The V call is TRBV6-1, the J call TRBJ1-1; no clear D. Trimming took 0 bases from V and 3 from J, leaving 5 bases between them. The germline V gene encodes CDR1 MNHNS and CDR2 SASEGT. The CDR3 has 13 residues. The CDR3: CASSEAFHTEAFF. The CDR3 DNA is TGTGCCAGCAGTGAAGCGTTTCACACTGAAGCTTTCTTT.

The CDR3 spells CASSLSYPAGGTGELFF. The CDR3 nucleotides read TGTGCCAGCAGTTTATCGTACCCAGCGGGAGGTACCGGGGAGCTGTTTTTT. The J gene is TRBJ2-2, the V gene TRBV27; 9 bases are shared with TRBD2. The V gene end was trimmed by 0 bases and the J gene end by 5 bases; junction bases not matched to a gene: 7. Per germline, CDR1 MNHEY and CDR2 SMNVEV (reference sequence). The length of the CDR3 is 17 residues.

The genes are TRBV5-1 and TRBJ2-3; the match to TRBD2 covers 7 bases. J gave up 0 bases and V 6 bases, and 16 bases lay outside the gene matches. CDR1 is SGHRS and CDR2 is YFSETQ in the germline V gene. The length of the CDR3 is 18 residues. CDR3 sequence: CASIPGRDFTLSTDTQYF. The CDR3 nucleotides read TGCGCCAGCATCCCGGGGAGGGATTTCACACTAAGCACAGATACGCAGTATTTT.

The CDR3 nucleotides are TGTGCCAGCAGCTTGGGAAGGGGACAGTTGGGTGAAAAACTGTTTTTT. Translating gives CASSLGRGQLGEKLFF. V usage is TRBV5-4 and J usage is TRBJ1-4; 7 nucleotides match TRBD1. Per germline, CDR1 SGHNT and CDR2 YYREEE (reference sequence). V dropped 0 bases and J dropped 7; count of bases not matched to a gene: 9. This CDR3 region has 16 residues.

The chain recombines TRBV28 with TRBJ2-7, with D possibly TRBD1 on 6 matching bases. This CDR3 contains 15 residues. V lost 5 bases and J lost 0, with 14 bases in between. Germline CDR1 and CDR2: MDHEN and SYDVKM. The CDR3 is CASSIGTFSSYEQYF. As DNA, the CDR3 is TGTGCCAGCAGTATAGGGACATTTAGCTCCTACGAGCAGTACTTC.

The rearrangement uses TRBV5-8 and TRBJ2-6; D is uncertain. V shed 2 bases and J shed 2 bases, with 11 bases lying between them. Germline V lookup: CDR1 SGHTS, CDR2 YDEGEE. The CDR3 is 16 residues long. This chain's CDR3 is CASSLIILAGANVLTF. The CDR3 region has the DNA TGTGCCAGCAGCTTAATCATATTAGCTGGGGCCAACGTCCTGACTTTC.

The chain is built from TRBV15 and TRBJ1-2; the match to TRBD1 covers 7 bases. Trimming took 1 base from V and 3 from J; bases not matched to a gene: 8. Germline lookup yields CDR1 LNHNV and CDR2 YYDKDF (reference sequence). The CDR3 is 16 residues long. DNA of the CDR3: TGTGCCACCAGCAGAGGACAGGGTAGAGGATACTATGGCTACACCTTC. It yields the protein CATSRGQGRGYYGYTF.

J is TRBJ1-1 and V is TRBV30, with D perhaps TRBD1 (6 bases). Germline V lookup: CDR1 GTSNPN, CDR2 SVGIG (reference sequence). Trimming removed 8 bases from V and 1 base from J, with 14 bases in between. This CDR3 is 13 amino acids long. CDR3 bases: TGTGCCAGCTCGGGACAAACGAACACTGAAGCTTTCTTT. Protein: CASSGQTNTEAFF.

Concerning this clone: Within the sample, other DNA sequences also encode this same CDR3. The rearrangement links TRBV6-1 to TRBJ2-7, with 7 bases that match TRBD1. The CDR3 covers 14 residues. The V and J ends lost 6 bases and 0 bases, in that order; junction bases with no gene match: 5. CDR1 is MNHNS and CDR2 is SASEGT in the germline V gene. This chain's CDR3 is CASREQGSSYEQYF. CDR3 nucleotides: TGTGCCAGCAGGGAACAGGGGAGCTCCTACGAGCAGTACTTC.

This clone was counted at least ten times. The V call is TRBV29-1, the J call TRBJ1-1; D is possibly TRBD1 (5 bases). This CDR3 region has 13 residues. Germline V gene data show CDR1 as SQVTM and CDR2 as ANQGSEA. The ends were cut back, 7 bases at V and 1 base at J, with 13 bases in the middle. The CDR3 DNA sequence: TGCAGCGCTGCGGAGGGGACGAACACTGAAGCTTTCTTT. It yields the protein CSAAEGTNTEAFF.

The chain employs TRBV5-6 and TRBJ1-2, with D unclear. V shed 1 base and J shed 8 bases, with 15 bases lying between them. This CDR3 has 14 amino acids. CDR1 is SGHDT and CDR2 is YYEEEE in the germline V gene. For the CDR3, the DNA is TGTGCCAGCAGCTTGCTACAGCGCTATGAAGGCTACACCTTC. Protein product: CASSLLQRYEGYTF.

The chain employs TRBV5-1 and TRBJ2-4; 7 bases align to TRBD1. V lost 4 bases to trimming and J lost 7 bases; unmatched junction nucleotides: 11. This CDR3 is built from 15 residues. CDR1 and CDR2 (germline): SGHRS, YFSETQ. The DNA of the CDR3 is TGCGCCAGCAGCGGGGACAGAAGGGCTGAGAACATTCAGTACTTC. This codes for CASSGDRRAENIQYF.

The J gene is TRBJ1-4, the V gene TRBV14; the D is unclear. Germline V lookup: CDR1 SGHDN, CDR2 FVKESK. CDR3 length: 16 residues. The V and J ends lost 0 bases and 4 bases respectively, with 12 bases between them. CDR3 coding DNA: TGTGCCAGCAGCCAAGAAACGGGCCCCCGTAATGAAAAACTGTTTTTT. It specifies CASSQETGPRNEKLFF.

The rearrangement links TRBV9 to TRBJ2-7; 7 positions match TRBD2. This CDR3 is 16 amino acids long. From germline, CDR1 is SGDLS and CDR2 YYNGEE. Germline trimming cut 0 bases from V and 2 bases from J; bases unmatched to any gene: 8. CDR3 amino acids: CASSVEPGTITYEQYF. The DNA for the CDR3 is TGTGCCAGCAGCGTAGAGCCCGGGACTATCACCTACGAGCAGTACTTC.

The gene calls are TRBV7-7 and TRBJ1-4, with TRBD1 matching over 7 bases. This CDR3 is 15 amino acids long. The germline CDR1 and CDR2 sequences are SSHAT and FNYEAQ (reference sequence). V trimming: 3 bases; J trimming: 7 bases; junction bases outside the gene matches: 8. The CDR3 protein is CASSLTGTRGEKLFF. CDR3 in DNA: TGTGCCAGCAGCTTGACAGGGACAAGAGGTGAAAAACTGTTTTTT.